This T cell receptor (beta chain) stems from a study of shared clonotypes between healthy human individuals. Whole-study results and caveats: A reduction in generation probabilities was seen for non-shared clonotypes relative to those shared by all four donors. Larger richness was generally estimated for naive than memory subsets.

Within Nashville, Tennessee resided all donors, each a Caucasian adult. The germline V gene has CDR1 LNHDA and CDR2 SQIVND (reference sequence). V lost 5 bases to trimming and J lost 2 bases; unmatched junction nucleotides: 4. CDR3 length: 14 residues. Sequencing used immunoSEQ multiplex PCR; TCRdb keeps in-frame clones, though not all of them. The sample shows 2.3 million or so clones, approximately 95% of them seen only once. Regarding this clone: Its target is not known.

Sample: naive CD4+ T cells from PBMCs. The subset was: CD45RA+ positively selected. This sequence originates from a man aged 18 to 29 in good health. Some clones in this sample may be carry-over from other donors' samples. This chain connects TRBV19 to TRBJ2-7, with 9 nucleotides matching TRBD2. The CDR3 spells CASSPIAGAYEQYF. As DNA, the CDR3 is TGTGCCAGTAGTCCGATAGCGGGAGCCTACGAGCAGTACTTC.